This TCR beta chain emerged from a study of cytomegalovirus exposure and HLA in healthy donors. Study as a whole: HLA-typed donors were the source of tens of millions of unique TCRs held in an early data release. Study-wide results and limits: A later analysis linked a missense DCLRE1C variant to TCR beta V- and J-gene trimming. Per published reports, the classifier diagnosed cytomegalovirus status with high specificity and sensitivity.

Comment on this clone: Antigen unknown.

PCR employed 60 Vbeta and 13 Jbeta primers. As handled by the study authors: Roughly 80 million unique TCR beta chains, roughly 11 million of them shared, were counted by a later analysis. Assay used: immunoSEQ multiplex PCR; TCRdb lists only in-frame clones, some missing. The V and J calls and clone size are taken from that table; D and trimming were inferred from the DNA. The repertoire holds 110,000 to 150,000 clones, with 70% to 80% as singletons. Trimming left V 8 bases short and J 2 bases short, with 15 bases between. Germline CDR1 reads MNHEY; CDR2 reads SVGAGI. There are 14 residues in the CDR3.

The clonotype was recovered from a female donor in good health and CMV-seronegative. V usage is TRBV6-5 and J usage is TRBJ2-5, with D tentatively TRBD2 (5 bases). Sequenced: PBMCs. The CDR3 loop reads CASQELGSQETQYF. The CDR3 DNA reads as TGTGCCAGCCAAGAATTAGGGAGTCAAGAGACCCAGTACTTC.